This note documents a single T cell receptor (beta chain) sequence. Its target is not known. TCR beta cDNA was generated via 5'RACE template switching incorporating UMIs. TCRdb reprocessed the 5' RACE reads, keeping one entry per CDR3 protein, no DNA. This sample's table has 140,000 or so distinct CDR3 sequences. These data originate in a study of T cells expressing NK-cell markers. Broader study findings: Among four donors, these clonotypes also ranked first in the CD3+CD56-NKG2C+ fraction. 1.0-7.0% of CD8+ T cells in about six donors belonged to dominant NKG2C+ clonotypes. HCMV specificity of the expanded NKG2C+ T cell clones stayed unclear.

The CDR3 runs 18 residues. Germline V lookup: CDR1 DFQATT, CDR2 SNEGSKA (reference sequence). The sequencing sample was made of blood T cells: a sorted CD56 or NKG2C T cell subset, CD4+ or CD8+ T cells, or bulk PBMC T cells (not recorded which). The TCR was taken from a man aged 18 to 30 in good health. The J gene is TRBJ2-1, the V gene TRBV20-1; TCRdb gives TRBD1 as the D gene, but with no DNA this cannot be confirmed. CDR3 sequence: CSARESRSGIRSYNEQFF.